This is a list of T cell receptor beta chains from one sample in a study of neurological immune-mediated disorders. TCRdb reanalysed the 5' RACE reads using MiXCR and keeps one entry per CDR3 protein. The repertoire holds roughly 62,000 distinct CDR3 sequences, about an eighth seen once, with approximately 2% in the top ten. Specimen: PBMCs. The receptors were gathered from a man in his 60s in good health. CDR3s include the opening cysteine and the closing phenylalanine or tryptophan. The order of the fields is J gene, clone size, V gene, D gene, CDR3 DNA, CDR3 protein. D genes are given only for firm matches. Only some rows state a clone size, as once, few, many or a class for expanded clones.

j_gene: TRBJ2-7; abundance: NA; v_gene: TRBV7-9; d_gene: TRBD1; CDR3nt: TGTGCCAGCAGCTTCGCCCGGGACAGGCCGTACGAGCAGTACTTC; CDR3aa: CASSFARDRPYEQYF
j_gene: TRBJ1-2; abundance: many; v_gene: TRBV12-3/TRBV12-4; d_gene: NA; CDR3nt: TGTGCCAGCAGTTTAGTAGGCAGGGGCCTCCTCCCCCCAGACTATGGCTACACCTTC; CDR3aa: CASSLVGRGLLPPDYGYTF
j_gene: TRBJ1-5; abundance: many; v_gene: TRBV5-1; d_gene: NA; CDR3nt: TGCGCCAGCAGCTTTGACGGCAATCAGCCCCAGCATTTT; CDR3aa: CASSFDGNQPQHF
j_gene: TRBJ2-2; abundance: many; v_gene: TRBV20-1; d_gene: NA; CDR3nt: TGCAGTGCGCATCAGTCCAAGCAGAGGGCAGGTCCCGCGGGGTCGAGCGGGGAGCTGTTTTTT; CDR3aa: CSAHQSKQRAGPAGSSGELFF
j_gene: TRBJ1-1; abundance: many; v_gene: TRBV20-1; d_gene: TRBD1; CDR3nt: TGCAGTGCTAGATTCAGGGGGCAGATCGAGGCTTTCTTT; CDR3aa: CSARFRGQIEAFF
j_gene: TRBJ1-6; abundance: many; v_gene: TRBV20-1; d_gene: NA; CDR3nt: TGCAGTGCCCCTGACCCATCTAATTCACCCCTCCACTTT; CDR3aa: CSAPDPSNSPLHF
j_gene: TRBJ1-5; abundance: many; v_gene: TRBV20-1; d_gene: TRBD1; CDR3nt: TGCAGTGCCAACGTCAGGACAGGTTCAAATCAGCCCCAGCATTTT; CDR3aa: CSANVRTGSNQPQHF
j_gene: TRBJ1-5; abundance: many; v_gene: TRBV6-2/TRBV6-3; d_gene: NA; CDR3nt: TGTGCCGGCCCCGGACAGATCTCCGATAGCAATCAGCCCCAGCATTTT; CDR3aa: CAGPGQISDSNQPQHF
j_gene: TRBJ2-7; abundance: many; v_gene: TRBV5-6; d_gene: NA; CDR3nt: TGTGCCAGCCAGCTATCCAACGAGCAGTACTTC; CDR3aa: CASQLSNEQYF
j_gene: TRBJ1-5; abundance: once; v_gene: TRBV29-1; d_gene: NA; CDR3nt: TGCAGCGTTGCGTTTGGGCAGGGTATCCAGCCCCAGCATTTT; CDR3aa: CSVAFGQGIQPQHF
j_gene: TRBJ2-3; abundance: many; v_gene: TRBV20-1; d_gene: NA; CDR3nt: TGCAGTGCGGGGGGACGGACGAGGACGGGCACAGATACGCAGTATTTT; CDR3aa: CSAGGRTRTGTDTQYF
j_gene: TRBJ1-5; abundance: many; v_gene: TRBV9; d_gene: NA; CDR3nt: TGTGCCAGCAGCGTAGGGGAGAAGGGTCAGCCCCAGCATTTT; CDR3aa: CASSVGEKGQPQHF
j_gene: TRBJ2-2; abundance: many; v_gene: TRBV7-2; d_gene: TRBD2; CDR3nt: TGTGCCAGCAGTGGTTCGGGGGGGACGAACACCGGGGAGCTGTTTTTT; CDR3aa: CASSGSGGTNTGELFF
j_gene: TRBJ1-1; abundance: many; v_gene: TRBV6-2/TRBV6-3; d_gene: TRBD1; CDR3nt: TGTGCCACAGAGGACACTCTAACAGGGGTGAACACTGAAGCTTTCTTT; CDR3aa: CATEDTLTGVNTEAFF
j_gene: TRBJ1-2; abundance: many; v_gene: TRBV28; d_gene: TRBD1; CDR3nt: TGTGCCAGCATTACCGGACAGGGGGCTCGAGGCTACACCTTC; CDR3aa: CASITGQGARGYTF
j_gene: TRBJ1-2; abundance: many; v_gene: TRBV6-5; d_gene: TRBD1; CDR3nt: TGTGCCAGCAGTATGACGACCGGGACAGGGTCCTATGGCTACACCTTC; CDR3aa: CASSMTTGTGSYGYTF
j_gene: TRBJ1-2; abundance: many; v_gene: TRBV2; d_gene: NA; CDR3nt: TGTGCCAGCAGTGAGTGGGGGGCGAATGGCTACACCTTC; CDR3aa: CASSEWGANGYTF
j_gene: TRBJ2-5; abundance: NA; v_gene: TRBV12-3/TRBV12-4; d_gene: NA; CDR3nt: TGTGCCAGCAGTCCCGTGGACAGCGCCCAAGAGACCCAGTACTTC; CDR3aa: CASSPVDSAQETQYF
j_gene: TRBJ2-1; abundance: NA; v_gene: TRBV4-3; d_gene: NA; CDR3nt: TGCGCCAGCAGCCAATCCCTCGGGGGTACCTACAATGAGCAGTTCTTC; CDR3aa: CASSQSLGGTYNEQFF
j_gene: TRBJ1-5; abundance: many; v_gene: TRBV5-6; d_gene: NA; CDR3nt: TGTGCCAGCAGCTTGGACAGATCGGGGCAGCCCCAGCATTTT; CDR3aa: CASSLDRSGQPQHF
j_gene: TRBJ2-7; abundance: many; v_gene: TRBV28; d_gene: NA; CDR3nt: TGTGCCAGCAGTGTTATTGAGGAGCAGTACTTC; CDR3aa: CASSVIEEQYF
j_gene: TRBJ1-5; abundance: few; v_gene: TRBV20-1; d_gene: NA; CDR3nt: TGCAGTGCTAGAGGGGCCCCCAATCAGCCCCAGCATTTT; CDR3aa: CSARGAPNQPQHF
j_gene: TRBJ2-7; abundance: many; v_gene: TRBV7-2; d_gene: NA; CDR3nt: TGTGCCAGCAGCTTAGCGGCGGGGTCCCCCTACGAGCAGTACTTC; CDR3aa: CASSLAAGSPYEQYF
j_gene: TRBJ2-3; abundance: many; v_gene: TRBV6-5; d_gene: NA; CDR3nt: TGTGCCAGCAGTTACGGAAACAGAGGCACAGATACGCAGTATTTT; CDR3aa: CASSYGNRGTDTQYF
j_gene: TRBJ2-7; abundance: many; v_gene: TRBV20-1; d_gene: NA; CDR3nt: TGCAGTGCCAGGAGTCTGTCCCCCTACGAGCAGTACTTC; CDR3aa: CSARSLSPYEQYF
j_gene: TRBJ2-7; abundance: many; v_gene: TRBV3-1; d_gene: TRBD1; CDR3nt: TGTGCCAGCAGCCATAAGGGACAGTTCTACGAGCAGTACTTC; CDR3aa: CASSHKGQFYEQYF
j_gene: TRBJ2-5; abundance: many; v_gene: TRBV7-2; d_gene: NA; CDR3nt: TGTGCCAGCAGCTTACTTGGGGGGCAGGAAGAGACCCAGTACTTC; CDR3aa: CASSLLGGQEETQYF
j_gene: TRBJ1-2; abundance: many; v_gene: TRBV29-1; d_gene: NA; CDR3nt: TGCAGCGTTGCATCGGCAAACTATGGCTACACCTTC; CDR3aa: CSVASANYGYTF
j_gene: TRBJ1-1; abundance: many; v_gene: TRBV11-2; d_gene: NA; CDR3nt: TGTGCCAGCAGCTCTCGGAACACTGAAGCTTTCTTT; CDR3aa: CASSSRNTEAFF